The rows below give T cell receptor beta chains drawn from one sample of a study of cytotoxic CD8 clonotypes in ibrutinib-treated CLL. TCRdb keeps only in-frame clones here, not all; method: immunoSEQ multiplex PCR. The sample shows 11,000 or so clones, around 85% of them seen only once. Sequences were derived from PBMCs, sampled at disease progression, from a patient treated with ibrutinib. These receptors originate from a human donor with chronic lymphocytic leukemia. CDR3s include the opening cysteine and the closing phenylalanine or tryptophan. Fields, in order: J gene, V gene, CDR3 protein.

J gene: TRBJ1-2
V gene: TRBV7-3
CDR3 protein: CASSPTRDSGYTF

J gene: TRBJ2-7
V gene: TRBV28
CDR3 protein: CASSSSTGRSIPYEQYF

J gene: TRBJ1-1
V gene: TRBV6-6
CDR3 protein: CASSYRVDTEAFF

J gene: TRBJ2-1
V gene: TRBV6-5
CDR3 protein: CASSSTSVSGYNEQFF

J gene: TRBJ2-2
V gene: TRBV28
CDR3 protein: CASSRPGQYTGELFF

J gene: TRBJ2-1
V gene: TRBV7-9
CDR3 protein: CASSSLTGTSGRGNEQFF

J gene: TRBJ2-1
V gene: TRBV11-1
CDR3 protein: CASSLTSGGVNEQFF

J gene: TRBJ2-1
V gene: TRBV7-6
CDR3 protein: CASSWGSVAGATLGNEQFF

J gene: TRBJ2-1
V gene: TRBV7-3
CDR3 protein: CASSSLASEQFF

J gene: TRBJ2-7
V gene: TRBV7-8
CDR3 protein: CASSLQRISSYEQYF

J gene: TRBJ2-1
V gene: TRBV2
CDR3 protein: CASGQGASYNEQFF

J gene: TRBJ2-3
V gene: TRBV5-4
CDR3 protein: CASSAFQLLSSTDTQYF

J gene: TRBJ2-2
V gene: TRBV6-1
CDR3 protein: CASRGGPNTGELFF

J gene: TRBJ2-7
V gene: TRBV27
CDR3 protein: CASSSGTSGRYEQYF

J gene: TRBJ2-1
V gene: TRBV16
CDR3 protein: CASSQGFNEQFF

J gene: TRBJ2-5
V gene: TRBV5-5
CDR3 protein: CASSPGYQETQYF

J gene: TRBJ2-2
V gene: TRBV10-1
CDR3 protein: CASRGGTNTGELFF

J gene: TRBJ1-5
V gene: TRBV19
CDR3 protein: CASSREGARNQPQHF

J gene: TRBJ2-5
V gene: TRBV10-2
CDR3 protein: CASSESNRQETQYF

J gene: TRBJ2-6
V gene: TRBV9
CDR3 protein: CASSVELSGANVLTF

J gene: TRBJ2-2
V gene: TRBV30
CDR3 protein: CAWRNVNTGELFF

J gene: TRBJ2-7
V gene: TRBV19
CDR3 protein: CASSTGTSGYEQYF

J gene: TRBJ2-1
V gene: TRBV28
CDR3 protein: CASSPDGWYNEQFF

J gene: TRBJ2-5
V gene: TRBV27
CDR3 protein: CASSLRFGGRQETQYF

J gene: TRBJ2-4
V gene: TRBV29-1
CDR3 protein: CSVVAKNIQYF

J gene: TRBJ2-7
V gene: TRBV5-1
CDR3 protein: CASSLVTSGAYEQYF

J gene: TRBJ1-6
V gene: TRBV2
CDR3 protein: CASRRVTDYSPLHF

J gene: TRBJ2-1
V gene: TRBV6-9
CDR3 protein: CASSYGTPLNEQFF

J gene: TRBJ1-2
V gene: TRBV5-1
CDR3 protein: CASSFMPDNNYGYTF

J gene: TRBJ2-1
V gene: TRBV7-3
CDR3 protein: CASSLFGLAGEQFF

J gene: TRBJ1-3
V gene: TRBV7-2
CDR3 protein: CASSLERRNTIYF

J gene: TRBJ1-5
V gene: TRBV19
CDR3 protein: CATSSGEGNQPQHF

J gene: TRBJ2-1
V gene: TRBV10-3
CDR3 protein: CAIKGLADVNEQFF

J gene: TRBJ2-1
V gene: TRBV19
CDR3 protein: CAVLGVAGDNEQFF

J gene: TRBJ2-7
V gene: TRBV7-6
CDR3 protein: CASSLGGKSDEQYF

J gene: TRBJ2-7
V gene: TRBV4-1
CDR3 protein: CASSQDPDKKQYF

J gene: TRBJ2-7
V gene: TRBV28
CDR3 protein: CATRTSGYEQYF

J gene: TRBJ1-5
V gene: TRBV11-2
CDR3 protein: CASSLGGGNNQPQHF

J gene: TRBJ2-3
V gene: TRBV6-4
CDR3 protein: CASSRTSGLGDTQYF

J gene: TRBJ1-1
V gene: TRBV5-1
CDR3 protein: CASSLSTVTEAFF

J gene: TRBJ2-1
V gene: TRBV28
CDR3 protein: CASSFWQSFINEQFF

J gene: TRBJ2-7
V gene: TRBV6-1
CDR3 protein: CASSVGTNYEQYF

J gene: TRBJ2-3
V gene: TRBV5-1
CDR3 protein: CASSLGTGRTDTQYF

J gene: TRBJ1-4
V gene: TRBV4-1
CDR3 protein: CASSPGIVLSNEKLFF

J gene: TRBJ2-1
V gene: TRBV29-1
CDR3 protein: CSVESGGDMSSYNEQFF

J gene: TRBJ2-3
V gene: TRBV28
CDR3 protein: CASRGMGLGTQYF